The rows below give T cell receptor beta chains drawn from one sample of a study of regulatory T cells in long-lasting Graves disease. TCRdb called the multiplex PCR reads again in MiXCR, with one record for every CDR3 protein. The sample contains around 430,000 distinct CDR3 sequences, approximately 22% of which appear only once. The sample in question was peripheral blood mononuclear cells (PBMCs), obtained when the disease was refractory, from a patient treated with antithyroid drugs. These receptors all stem from a female donor with Graves disease. Each CDR3 is given without its conserved first and last residue. Fields, in order: D gene, V gene, J gene, CDR3 protein. A D gene is named only where the DNA matches it firmly.

d_call: TRBD2; v_call: TRBV6-1; j_call: TRBJ2-7; cdr3_aa: ASSEAALVAGANYEQY
d_call: NA; v_call: TRBV12-3/TRBV12-4; j_call: TRBJ1-4; cdr3_aa: ASSFRWNATNEKLF
d_call: TRBD1; v_call: TRBV3-1; j_call: TRBJ1-2; cdr3_aa: ASSQGTGYYGYT
d_call: NA; v_call: TRBV6-1; j_call: TRBJ2-1; cdr3_aa: ASSGQGFPF
d_call: TRBD1; v_call: TRBV13; j_call: TRBJ1-1; cdr3_aa: ASSLIQGDTEAF
d_call: NA; v_call: TRBV7-3; j_call: TRBJ1-3; cdr3_aa: ASTKIPTGLSSGNTIY
d_call: NA; v_call: TRBV6-1; j_call: TRBJ1-2; cdr3_aa: ASNDQNYGYT
d_call: NA; v_call: TRBV30; j_call: TRBJ2-5; cdr3_aa: AWGFGKETQY
d_call: NA; v_call: TRBV7-9; j_call: TRBJ1-2; cdr3_aa: ASSPPVWGPGGYT
d_call: NA; v_call: TRBV7-2; j_call: TRBJ2-7; cdr3_aa: ASSPGGGRGYEQY
d_call: NA; v_call: TRBV18; j_call: TRBJ1-2; cdr3_aa: ASSAHRDYGYT
d_call: NA; v_call: TRBV6-1; j_call: TRBJ2-7; cdr3_aa: ASSIGIAESYEQY
d_call: NA; v_call: TRBV6-4; j_call: TRBJ2-7; cdr3_aa: ASSQGPVLSSYEQY
d_call: NA; v_call: TRBV6-2/TRBV6-3; j_call: TRBJ2-7; cdr3_aa: ASSYPTYEQY
d_call: TRBD2; v_call: TRBV2; j_call: TRBJ2-7; cdr3_aa: ASRASGGSSYEQY
d_call: NA; v_call: TRBV11-2; j_call: TRBJ1-1; cdr3_aa: ASSGLLGGTEAF
d_call: NA; v_call: TRBV28; j_call: TRBJ2-4; cdr3_aa: AGRGPPTKNIQY
d_call: TRBD1; v_call: TRBV4-3; j_call: TRBJ1-4; cdr3_aa: ASSQGQGATNEKLF
d_call: TRBD2; v_call: TRBV7-2; j_call: TRBJ2-2; cdr3_aa: ASSLEAGSNTGELF
d_call: NA; v_call: TRBV27; j_call: TRBJ2-6; cdr3_aa: ASRTGASGANVLT
d_call: NA; v_call: TRBV18; j_call: TRBJ2-7; cdr3_aa: ASSTPTGYEQY
d_call: NA; v_call: TRBV5-1; j_call: TRBJ2-3; cdr3_aa: ASSLDMRVAVTDTQY
d_call: NA; v_call: TRBV12-3/TRBV12-4; j_call: TRBJ1-2; cdr3_aa: ACGPGPIDYGYT
d_call: NA; v_call: TRBV20-1; j_call: TRBJ2-7; cdr3_aa: SAREVPGQQY
d_call: NA; v_call: TRBV20-1; j_call: TRBJ1-3; cdr3_aa: SARGETGNTIY
d_call: NA; v_call: TRBV28; j_call: TRBJ2-7; cdr3_aa: ASSMGRAPYEQY
d_call: TRBD2; v_call: TRBV7-3; j_call: TRBJ2-2; cdr3_aa: ASSRQPSGNTGELF
d_call: NA; v_call: TRBV11-2; j_call: TRBJ2-1; cdr3_aa: ASSLGGPSVRNEQF
d_call: NA; v_call: TRBV6-1; j_call: TRBJ2-7; cdr3_aa: ASNLVGTIYEQY
d_call: NA; v_call: TRBV7-2; j_call: TRBJ2-7; cdr3_aa: ASSLDSHGAYEQY
d_call: TRBD1; v_call: TRBV30; j_call: TRBJ2-7; cdr3_aa: AWCRTGYEQY
d_call: NA; v_call: TRBV6-5; j_call: TRBJ2-5; cdr3_aa: ASSYGLPGQETQY
d_call: TRBD1; v_call: TRBV7-2; j_call: TRBJ1-6; cdr3_aa: ASSWMGTGTSPLH
d_call: NA; v_call: TRBV5-4; j_call: TRBJ2-7; cdr3_aa: ASSFSTENEQY
d_call: TRBD1; v_call: TRBV20-1; j_call: TRBJ1-5; cdr3_aa: SARPGTGYSNQPQH
d_call: NA; v_call: TRBV28; j_call: TRBJ1-1; cdr3_aa: ASSFQVLNTEAF
d_call: NA; v_call: TRBV19; j_call: TRBJ2-7; cdr3_aa: ASSKTAWSSYEQY
d_call: NA; v_call: TRBV28; j_call: TRBJ1-5; cdr3_aa: ASSPTHSGTLPQH
d_call: NA; v_call: TRBV6-1; j_call: TRBJ1-5; cdr3_aa: ASSGGGGGQPQH
d_call: NA; v_call: TRBV28; j_call: TRBJ2-7; cdr3_aa: ASSPSDGSSYEQY
d_call: TRBD1; v_call: TRBV19; j_call: TRBJ2-7; cdr3_aa: ASSIDREYEQY
d_call: TRBD2; v_call: TRBV2; j_call: TRBJ2-5; cdr3_aa: ASRAGTNQETQY
d_call: NA; v_call: TRBV20-1; j_call: TRBJ2-7; cdr3_aa: SARVYRGGEQY
d_call: NA; v_call: TRBV28; j_call: TRBJ2-7; cdr3_aa: ASSLPDDYEQY
d_call: NA; v_call: TRBV12-3/TRBV12-4; j_call: TRBJ2-2; cdr3_aa: ASSLRSGLTGELF
d_call: TRBD1; v_call: TRBV6-1; j_call: TRBJ2-6; cdr3_aa: ASRLPGQGVAGANVLT
d_call: TRBD2; v_call: TRBV20-1; j_call: TRBJ2-1; cdr3_aa: SASPGLAGESSYNEQF
d_call: TRBD2; v_call: TRBV5-1; j_call: TRBJ2-7; cdr3_aa: ASSSKKRAAGTSGGAVYEQY
d_call: NA; v_call: TRBV15; j_call: TRBJ1-1; cdr3_aa: ATSSIRIGGPLRTEAF
d_call: NA; v_call: TRBV11-2; j_call: TRBJ2-1; cdr3_aa: ASSTPGREQF
d_call: NA; v_call: TRBV19; j_call: TRBJ1-2; cdr3_aa: ASSILVTGFNYGYT
d_call: NA; v_call: TRBV19; j_call: TRBJ1-5; cdr3_aa: ASHRDSAGVRQPQH
d_call: NA; v_call: TRBV15; j_call: TRBJ2-5; cdr3_aa: ATSRGQNQETQY
d_call: TRBD1; v_call: TRBV20-1; j_call: TRBJ1-2; cdr3_aa: SASGQGNYGYT
d_call: TRBD1; v_call: TRBV11-3; j_call: TRBJ2-7; cdr3_aa: ASSLGGPGGSNEQY
d_call: TRBD1; v_call: TRBV12-3/TRBV12-4; j_call: TRBJ1-5; cdr3_aa: ASSLTGGDQPQH
d_call: NA; v_call: TRBV12-3/TRBV12-4; j_call: TRBJ2-5; cdr3_aa: ASSLGAGFAKTQY
d_call: NA; v_call: TRBV2; j_call: TRBJ1-6; cdr3_aa: ASSGGLNNSPLH
d_call: NA; v_call: TRBV2; j_call: TRBJ2-7; cdr3_aa: ASSPTGQYEQY